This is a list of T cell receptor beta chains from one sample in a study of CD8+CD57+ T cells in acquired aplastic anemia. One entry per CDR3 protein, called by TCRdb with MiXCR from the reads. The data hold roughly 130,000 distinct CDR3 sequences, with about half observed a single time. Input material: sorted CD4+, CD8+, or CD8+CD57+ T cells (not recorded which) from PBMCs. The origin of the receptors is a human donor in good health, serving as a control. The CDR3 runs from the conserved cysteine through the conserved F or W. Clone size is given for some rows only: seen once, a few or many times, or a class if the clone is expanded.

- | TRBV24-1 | CATSGGYNQPQHF
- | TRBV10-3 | CAITRTSGPLEQYF
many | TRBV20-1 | CSASSSRNYNEQFF
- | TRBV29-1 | CSLWGERPYEQYF
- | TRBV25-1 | CASGQGYGYTF
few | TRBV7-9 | CASSFGTTTGYTF
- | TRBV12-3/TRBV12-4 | CASSGWTGGKYEQYF
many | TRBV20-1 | CSAKGPNTEAFF
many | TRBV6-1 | CASRGTQGTEAFF
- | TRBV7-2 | CASRTSGNEQFF
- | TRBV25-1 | CASTLQGALSYNGQFF
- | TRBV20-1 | CSARNQPQHF
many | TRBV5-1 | CASSDRGPSVYGYTF
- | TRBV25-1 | CASSQRTGSYEQYF